The TCR beta chain under discussion was sequenced for a study of memory CD4+ T cells and cytomegalovirus serostatus. Original methodology: After removing out-of-frame reads, around 2,100,000 distinct TCRbeta sequences remained. Libraries were prepared by immunoSEQ multiplex PCR; TCRdb keeps only in-frame clonotypes and omits some of them. The V and J calls and clone size come from that table; D and trimming were worked out from the DNA. This sample has 75,000 to 95,000 clones, with over 80% found just once. V lost 4 bases and J lost 5, with 14 bases in between. Germline-derived CDR1 and CDR2 are SQVTM and ANQGSEA. CDR3 length: 13 residues. The sort gate was single viable CD3+CD4+CD8-CD45RO+ cells for memory CD4+ T cells. CD4+ T cells were isolated by positive magnetic selection.

The receptor's source is an adult in good health and CMV-seronegative. Material for sequencing was memory CD4+ T cells from blood. The genes are TRBV29-1 and TRBJ2-5, with D unclear. Here the CDR3 reads CSVGSGVGETQYF. The CDR3 DNA reads as TGCAGCGTTGGTTCTGGGGTAGGGGAGACCCAGTACTTC.